This record covers a single T cell receptor beta chain. The antigen remains undetermined. The data are from a study of response to subunit inactivated influenza vaccine. Germline loops: CDR1 SNHLY, CDR2 FYNNEI. V trimming: 8 bases; J trimming: 7 bases; junction bases outside the gene matches: 14. This CDR3 spans 16 amino acids. Using its own MiXCR run on the RT-PCR reads, TCRdb lists one record per CDR3 protein. The sample yields about 520,000 distinct CDR3 sequences, 6% to 9% seen once. Study-level points and caveats: The study's authors posited that every seasonal influenza vaccination enlists few new T cells.

The chain employs TRBV2 and TRBJ2-2; 9 nucleotides agree with TRBD1. The TCR originated in a man between 45 and 75 years old who received an inactivated influenza vaccine. The sample was PBMCs from blood, taken roughly 24 months after vaccination. The DNA of the CDR3 is TGTGCCAGCTTGTCCATCGGGACAGGGTCGGTCGGGGAGCTGTTTTTT. Its protein product is CASLSIGTGSVGELFF.